This T cell receptor beta chain came from a study of vaccination effects on CD4 cells after COVID-19. General study findings and limits: Early post-infection timepoints were missing from the study, which also had few convalescent patients. The vaccine-induced clones of healthy vaccinees included only 1 of 255 that cross-reacted with common cold coronaviruses. Among infection- and vaccine-induced clones, marked clonal contraction occurred late after vaccination.

Sequencing followed a ViraFEST assay step that expanded antigen-specific CD4+ T cells with viral peptide pools. Subsequent to 10 days of culture, CD4+ T cells were isolated. The vaccine given was either BNT162b2 or mRNA-1273, in two doses. Details on this clone: The antigen is undetermined.

This table comes from immunoSEQ multiplex PCR, and its TCRdb copy is limited to in-frame clones, with some not included. Among some 25,000 clones listed, around 67% were seen once. V lost 6 bases to trimming and J lost 4 bases, with 16 bases between them. The CDR3 has 15 residues. Germline-derived CDR1 and CDR2 are SGHVS and FNYEAQ. The sequenced sample was CD4+ T cells from PBMCs cultured with SARS-CoV-2 spike peptides, obtained after COVID-19 vaccination. The chain combines TRBV7-6 with TRBJ1-5, with D maybe TRBD1 (5 bases). The sequence was obtained from a human donor who received a COVID-19 vaccine. As DNA, the CDR3 is TGTGCCAGCAGTCCCAGGGCACTTAGTAATCAGCCCCAGCATTTT. Translated: CASSPRALSNQPQHF.